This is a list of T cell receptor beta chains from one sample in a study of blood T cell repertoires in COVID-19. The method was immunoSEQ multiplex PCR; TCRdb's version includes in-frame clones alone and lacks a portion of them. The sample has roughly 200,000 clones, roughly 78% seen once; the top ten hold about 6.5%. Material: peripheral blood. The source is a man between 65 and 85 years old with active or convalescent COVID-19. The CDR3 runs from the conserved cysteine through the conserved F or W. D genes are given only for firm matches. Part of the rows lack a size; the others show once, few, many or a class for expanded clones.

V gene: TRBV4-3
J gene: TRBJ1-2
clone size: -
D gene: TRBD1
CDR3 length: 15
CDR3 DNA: TGCGCCAGCAGCCAAGATAGGGGACAGAGCTATGGCTACACCTTC
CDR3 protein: CASSQDRGQSYGYTF

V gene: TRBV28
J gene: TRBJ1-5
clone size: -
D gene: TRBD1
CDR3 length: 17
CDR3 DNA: TGTGCCAGCAGTCCACCCGGACAGGGGGCTTTCAATCAGCCCCAGCATTTT
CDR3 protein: CASSPPGQGAFNQPQHF

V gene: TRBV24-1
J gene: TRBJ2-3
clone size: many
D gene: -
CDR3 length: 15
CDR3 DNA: TGTGCCACCAGTGATCCACGAGGGGGTGCAGATACGCAGTATTTT
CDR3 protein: CATSDPRGGADTQYF

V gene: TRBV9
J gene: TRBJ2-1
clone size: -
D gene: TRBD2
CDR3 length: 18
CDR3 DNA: TGTGCCAGCAGCGGCTCACTAGCGGGGGGGATCTCCTACAATGAGCAGTTCTTC
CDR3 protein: CASSGSLAGGISYNEQFF

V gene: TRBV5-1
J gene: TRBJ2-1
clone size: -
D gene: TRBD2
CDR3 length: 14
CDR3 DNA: TGCGCCAGCAGCCCGACAGCGGGAGGTCGGGAGCAGTTCTTC
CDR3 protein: CASSPTAGGREQFF

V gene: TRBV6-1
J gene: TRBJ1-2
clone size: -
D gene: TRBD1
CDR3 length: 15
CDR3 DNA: TGTGCCAGCAGTGAAACGAGGGGGCATTACTATGGCTACACCTTC
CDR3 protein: CASSETRGHYYGYTF

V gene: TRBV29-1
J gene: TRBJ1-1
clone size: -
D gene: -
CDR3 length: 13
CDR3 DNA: TGCAGCGTTGGTTCGCGGCAGGGCACTGAAGCTTTCTTT
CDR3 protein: CSVGSRQGTEAFF

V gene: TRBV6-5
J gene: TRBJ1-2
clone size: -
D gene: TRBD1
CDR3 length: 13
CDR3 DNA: TGTGCCTGTTCCGGGGACAGGGCCTATGGCTACACCTTC
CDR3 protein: CACSGDRAYGYTF

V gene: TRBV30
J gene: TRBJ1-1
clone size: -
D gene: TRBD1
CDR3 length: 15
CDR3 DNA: TGTGCCTGGAGCCTTCAACAGGGGATGAACACTGAAGCTTTCTTT
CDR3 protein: CAWSLQQGMNTEAFF

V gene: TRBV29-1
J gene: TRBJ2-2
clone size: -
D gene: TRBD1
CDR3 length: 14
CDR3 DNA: TGCAGCGTTGAAAACAGGGGGAACACCGGGGAGCTGTTTTTT
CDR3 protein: CSVENRGNTGELFF

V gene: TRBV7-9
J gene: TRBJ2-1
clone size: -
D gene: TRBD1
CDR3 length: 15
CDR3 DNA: TGTGCCAGCAGCGTCGGGACAGGGGGGTACAATGAGCAGTTCTTC
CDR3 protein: CASSVGTGGYNEQFF

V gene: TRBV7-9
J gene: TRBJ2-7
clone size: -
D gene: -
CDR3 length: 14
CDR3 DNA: TGTGCCAGCAGCTTAAGCCCTAGCTCCTACGAGCAGTACTTC
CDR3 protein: CASSLSPSSYEQYF

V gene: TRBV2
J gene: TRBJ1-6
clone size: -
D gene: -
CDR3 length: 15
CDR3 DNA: TGTGCCAGCAGAGCCCAAGCCCTTTATAATTCACCCCTCCACTTT
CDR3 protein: CASRAQALYNSPLHF

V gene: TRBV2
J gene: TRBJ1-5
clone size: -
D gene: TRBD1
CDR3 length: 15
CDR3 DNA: TGTGCCAGCAGTCGTCGGGACAGGGATCATCAGCCCCAGCATTTT
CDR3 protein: CASSRRDRDHQPQHF

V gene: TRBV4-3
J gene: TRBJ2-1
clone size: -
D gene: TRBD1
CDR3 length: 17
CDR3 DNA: TGCGCCAGCAGCCAAGATGTCGTCGACAGGGGCGAGGTTGAGCAGTTCTTC
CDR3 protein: CASSQDVVDRGEVEQFF

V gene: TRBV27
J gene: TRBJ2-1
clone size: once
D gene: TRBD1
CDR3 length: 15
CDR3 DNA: TGTGCCAGCAGTTTATGGGGCAGGGGGAGTAATGAGCAGTTCTTC
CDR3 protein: CASSLWGRGSNEQFF

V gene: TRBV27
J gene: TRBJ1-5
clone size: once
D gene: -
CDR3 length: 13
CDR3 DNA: TGTGCCAGCAGTTTTAAAAGCAATCAGCCCCAGCATTTT
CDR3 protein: CASSFKSNQPQHF

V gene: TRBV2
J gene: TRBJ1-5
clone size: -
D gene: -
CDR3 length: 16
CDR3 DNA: TGTGCCAGCTCCCCCGAGGGAGGGGCGGGCAATCAGCCCCAGCATTTT
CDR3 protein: CASSPEGGAGNQPQHF

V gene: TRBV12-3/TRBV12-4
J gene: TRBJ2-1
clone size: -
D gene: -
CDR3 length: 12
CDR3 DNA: TGTGCCAGCAGTCCGGGAGCGGTTGAGCAGTTCTTC
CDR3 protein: CASSPGAVEQFF

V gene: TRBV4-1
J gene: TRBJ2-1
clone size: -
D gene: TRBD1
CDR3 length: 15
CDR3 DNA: TGCGCCAGCATAAACGACAGGGGGATTGTAAATGAGCAGTTCTTC
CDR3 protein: CASINDRGIVNEQFF

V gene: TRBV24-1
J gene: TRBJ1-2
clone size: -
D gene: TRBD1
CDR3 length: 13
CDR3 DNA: TGTGCCACCAGTGATGGACAGGGTGGGGGCTACACCTTC
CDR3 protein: CATSDGQGGGYTF

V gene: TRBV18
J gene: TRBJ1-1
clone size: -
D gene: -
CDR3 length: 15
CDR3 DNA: TGTGCCAGCTCACCTAATGCAGGGGAGGGAACTGAAGCTTTCTTT
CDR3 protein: CASSPNAGEGTEAFF

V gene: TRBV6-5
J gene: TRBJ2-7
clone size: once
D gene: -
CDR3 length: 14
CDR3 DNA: TGTGCCAGCACCGAACTAGGGGGGGTACAAGAGCAGTACTTC
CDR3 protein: CASTELGGVQEQYF

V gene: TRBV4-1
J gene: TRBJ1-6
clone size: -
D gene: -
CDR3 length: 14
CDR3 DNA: TGCGCCAGCAGCCAAGAAGGAGGGGATTCACCCCTCCACTTT
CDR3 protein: CASSQEGGDSPLHF

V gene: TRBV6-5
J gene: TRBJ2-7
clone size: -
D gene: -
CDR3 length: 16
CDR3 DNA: TGTGCCAGCGGATACTACGGGACACGGATGACGTACGAGCAGTACTTC
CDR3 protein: CASGYYGTRMTYEQYF

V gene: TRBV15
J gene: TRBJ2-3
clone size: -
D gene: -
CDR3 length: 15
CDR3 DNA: TGTGCCACCAGCAGAGATCGTCCTAGCACAGATACGCAGTATTTT
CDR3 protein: CATSRDRPSTDTQYF

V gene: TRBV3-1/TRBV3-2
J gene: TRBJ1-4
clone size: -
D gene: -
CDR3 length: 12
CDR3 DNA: TGTGCCAGCAGCCAAGGGAGAGAAAAACTGTTTTTT
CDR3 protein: CASSQGREKLFF

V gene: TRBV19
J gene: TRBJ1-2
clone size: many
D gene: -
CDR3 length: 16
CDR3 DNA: TGTGCCAGTAGTATAGACACAGGGTTAGGGAACTATGGCTACACCTTC
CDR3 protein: CASSIDTGLGNYGYTF

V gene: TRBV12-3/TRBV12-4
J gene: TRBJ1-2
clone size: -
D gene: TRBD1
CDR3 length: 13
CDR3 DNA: TGTGCCAGCAGTTTTGACAGGGCGAATGGCTACACCTTC
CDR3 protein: CASSFDRANGYTF

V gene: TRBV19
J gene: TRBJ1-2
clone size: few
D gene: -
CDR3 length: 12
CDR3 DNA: TGTGCCACCGCGTCACAGCCGTATGGCTACACCTTC
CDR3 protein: CATASQPYGYTF

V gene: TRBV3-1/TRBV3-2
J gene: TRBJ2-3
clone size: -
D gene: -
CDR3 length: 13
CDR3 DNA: TGTGCCAGCAGCCAAGTGACAGCAGATACGCAGTATTTT
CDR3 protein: CASSQVTADTQYF

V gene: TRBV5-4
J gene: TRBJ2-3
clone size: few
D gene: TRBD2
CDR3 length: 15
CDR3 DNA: TGTGCCAGCAGCTTATTGGGGACTAGCGCCGATACGCAGTATTTT
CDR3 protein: CASSLLGTSADTQYF

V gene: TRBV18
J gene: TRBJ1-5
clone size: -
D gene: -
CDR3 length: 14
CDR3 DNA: TGTGCCAGCTCACCACCGGGGGGGCTCCAGCCCCAGCATTTT
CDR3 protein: CASSPPGGLQPQHF

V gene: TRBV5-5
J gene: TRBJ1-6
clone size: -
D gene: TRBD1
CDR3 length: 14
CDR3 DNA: TGTGCCAGCAGGTGGGAGACAGGGGATTCACCCCTCCACTTT
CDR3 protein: CASRWETGDSPLHF

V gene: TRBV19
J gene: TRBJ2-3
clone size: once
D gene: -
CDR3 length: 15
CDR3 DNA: TGTGCCAGTAATCGCGGGGCCCTTAGCACAGATACGCAGTATTTT
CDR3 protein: CASNRGALSTDTQYF

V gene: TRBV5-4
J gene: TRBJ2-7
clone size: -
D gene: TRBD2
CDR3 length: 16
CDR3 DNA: TGTGCCAGCAGCCCCGGCGTAGGCGGGAGACCCTACGAGCAGTACTTC
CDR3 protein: CASSPGVGGRPYEQYF

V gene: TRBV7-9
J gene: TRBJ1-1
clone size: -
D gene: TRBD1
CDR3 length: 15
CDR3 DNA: TGTGCCAGCAGCATATCCAGGGGGAAGAACACTGAAGCTTTCTTT
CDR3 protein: CASSISRGKNTEAFF

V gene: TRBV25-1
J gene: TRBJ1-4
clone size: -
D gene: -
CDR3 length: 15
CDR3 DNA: TGTGCCAGCAGTGAATATCGGGGGGACGGTGAAAAACTGTTTTTT
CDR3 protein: CASSEYRGDGEKLFF

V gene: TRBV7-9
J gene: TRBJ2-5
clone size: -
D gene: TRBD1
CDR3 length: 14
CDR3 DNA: TGTGCCAGCAGCCGGGACAGGGTATGGGAGACCCAGTACTTC
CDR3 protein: CASSRDRVWETQYF

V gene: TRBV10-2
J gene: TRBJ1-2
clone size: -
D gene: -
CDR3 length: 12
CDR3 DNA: TGCGCCAGCAGTGGCCTACTATATGGCTACACCTTC
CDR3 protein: CASSGLLYGYTF

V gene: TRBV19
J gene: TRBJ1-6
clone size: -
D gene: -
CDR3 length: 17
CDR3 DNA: TGTGCCAGTATACAGACAGAGGGGCAGGGGTTTAATTCACCCCTCCACTTT
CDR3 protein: CASIQTEGQGFNSPLHF

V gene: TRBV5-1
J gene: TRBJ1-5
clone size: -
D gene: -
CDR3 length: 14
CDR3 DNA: TGCGCCAGCAGCTCCTCAGGGTCCGATCAGCCCCAGCATTTT
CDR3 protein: CASSSSGSDQPQHF

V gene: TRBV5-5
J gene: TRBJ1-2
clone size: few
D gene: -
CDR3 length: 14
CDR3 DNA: TGTGCCAGCAGCTTCTTACATATTAACTATGGCTACACCTTC
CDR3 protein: CASSFLHINYGYTF

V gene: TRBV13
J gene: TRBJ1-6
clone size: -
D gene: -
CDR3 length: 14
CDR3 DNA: TGTGCCAGCAGCTTACTTGCGGAGTCTTCACCCCTCCACTTT
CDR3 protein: CASSLLAESSPLHF